The clone carrying this T cell receptor beta chain was detected only once. Its specificity is unknown. Looked up from germline, CDR1 is SEHNR and CDR2 is FQNEAQ (reference sequence). With 1 base clipped from V and 3 bases from J, the junction kept 7 bases outside the gene matches. This CDR3 is built from 17 residues. Time point specified: week 35, safety follow-up. Every single dose of the vaccine, 300 ug of mutant IDH1 20-mer peptide, came with topical imiquimod. Patients were given eight vaccinations, scheduled in weeks 1, 3, 5, 7, 11, 15, 19 and 23. This specimen belongs to a study of a mutant IDH1 vaccine in newly diagnosed glioma. For the study at large: Vaccination began 4-6 weeks post radiotherapy alone, or with temozolomide cycles. Before enrollment, patients got radiotherapy alone, temozolomide alone, or mostly the combination. V12 took place at week 35, and V13 at week 47.

Profiling relied on immunoSEQ multiplex PCR, and the TCRdb table lists in-frame clones only, not all of them. There are around 45,000 clones in the sample; about 88% occur only once, and roughly 5% lies in the top ten. This clonotype was sampled from a woman aged 40 to 50 with glioma. The rearrangement uses TRBV7-9 and TRBJ2-1; 9 bases agree with TRBD1. The specimen was PBMCs, collected from a glioma patient whose treatment included an IDH1 peptide vaccine. The CDR3 DNA sequence: TGTGCCAGCAGCTTAGGAGGGGACAGGGTGTTCTACAATGAGCAGTTCTTC. It yields the protein CASSLGGDRVFYNEQFF.